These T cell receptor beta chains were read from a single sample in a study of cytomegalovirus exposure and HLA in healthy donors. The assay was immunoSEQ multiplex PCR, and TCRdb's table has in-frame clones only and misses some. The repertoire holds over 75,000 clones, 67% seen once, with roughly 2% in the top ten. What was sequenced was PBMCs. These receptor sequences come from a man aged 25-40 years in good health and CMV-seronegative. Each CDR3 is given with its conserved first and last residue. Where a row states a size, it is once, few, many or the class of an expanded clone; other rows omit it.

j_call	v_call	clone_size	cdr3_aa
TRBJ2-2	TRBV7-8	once	CASSKQPANTGELFF
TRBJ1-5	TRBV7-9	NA	CASSLEWESQHF
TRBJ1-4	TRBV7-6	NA	CASSLSRGGQKLFF
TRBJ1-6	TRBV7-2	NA	CASSSVGLARLHF
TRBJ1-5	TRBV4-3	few	CASSPRAWVGGQPQHF
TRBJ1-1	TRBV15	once	CATSRTGSDTEAFF
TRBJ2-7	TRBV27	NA	CASSRTEDYEQYF
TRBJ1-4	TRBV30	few	CASPGDSNEKLFF
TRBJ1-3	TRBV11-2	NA	CASREGRAGNTIYF
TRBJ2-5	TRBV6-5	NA	CASSYGLAGGPGTQYF
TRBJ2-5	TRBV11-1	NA	CASSLGRETQYF
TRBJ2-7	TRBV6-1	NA	CASGGGEGYEQYF
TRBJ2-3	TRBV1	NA	CTSVTPTYSTDTQYF
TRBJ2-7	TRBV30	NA	CAWSGGTRGYEQYF
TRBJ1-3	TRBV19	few	CASSRQGPTSGNTIYF
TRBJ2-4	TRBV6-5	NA	CASSYGTGLAKNIQYF
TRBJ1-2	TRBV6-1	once	CASSGRTGGGPYGYTF
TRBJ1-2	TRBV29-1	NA	CSVGEDRNYGYTF
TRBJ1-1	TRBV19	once	CASSYAGVGSTEAFF
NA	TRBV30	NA	CAWSEGTGKHEQYF
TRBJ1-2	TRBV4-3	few	CASSQDDGTAPNYGYTF
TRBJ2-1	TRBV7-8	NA	CASSLTGGPWNEQFF
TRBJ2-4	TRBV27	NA	CASGGLGKAKNIQYF
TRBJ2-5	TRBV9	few	CASSTYGGTSGRETQYF
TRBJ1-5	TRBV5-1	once	CASRVTGEGNQPQHF
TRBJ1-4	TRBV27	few	CASSLGQGFREKLFF
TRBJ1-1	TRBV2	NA	CASSRAGGTEAFF
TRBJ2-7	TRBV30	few	CAWTQLSQPNYEQYF
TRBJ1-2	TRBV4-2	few	CASSHLQGGSGDYGYTF
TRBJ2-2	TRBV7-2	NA	CASSLDGTSGSYGELFF
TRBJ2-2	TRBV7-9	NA	CASSQGQGITGELFF
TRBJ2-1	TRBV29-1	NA	CSADGKSDEQFF
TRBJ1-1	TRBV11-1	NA	CASSLPTGGRLDTEAFF
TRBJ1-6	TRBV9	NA	CASSRGDSPLHF
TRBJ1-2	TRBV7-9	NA	CASSAGMLFNYGYTF
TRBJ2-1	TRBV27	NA	CASSTQLAGGSYNEQFF
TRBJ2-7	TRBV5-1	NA	CASSPTTTGAAGEQYF
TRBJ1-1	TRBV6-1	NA	CASSEGEGTSGTEAFF
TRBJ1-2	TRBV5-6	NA	CASSLQQAFYGYTF
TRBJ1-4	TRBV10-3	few	CAISASRGFGEKLFF
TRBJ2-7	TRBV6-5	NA	CASSYTGGYEQYF
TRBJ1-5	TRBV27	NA	CASSFRGKGQPQHF